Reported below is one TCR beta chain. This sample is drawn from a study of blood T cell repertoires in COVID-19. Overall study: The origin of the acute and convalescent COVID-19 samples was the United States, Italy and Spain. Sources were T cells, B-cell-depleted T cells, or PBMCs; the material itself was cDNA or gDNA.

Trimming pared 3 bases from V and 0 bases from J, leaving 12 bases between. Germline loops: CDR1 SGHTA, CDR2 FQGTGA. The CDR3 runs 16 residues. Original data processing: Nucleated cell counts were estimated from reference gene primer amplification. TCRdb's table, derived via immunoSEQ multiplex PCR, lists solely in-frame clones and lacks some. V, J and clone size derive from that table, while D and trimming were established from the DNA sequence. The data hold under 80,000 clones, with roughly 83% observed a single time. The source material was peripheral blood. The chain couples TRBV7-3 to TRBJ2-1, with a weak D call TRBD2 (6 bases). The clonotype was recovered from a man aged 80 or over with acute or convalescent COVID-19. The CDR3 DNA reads TGTGCCAGCAGCTTTTTAGTCGGGGGCTCCTACAATGAGCAGTTCTTC. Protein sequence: CASSFLVGGSYNEQFF.